Below are 6 T cell receptor beta chains sequenced from a single sample in a study of control samples from healthy donors and cancer patients. Using immunoSEQ multiplex PCR, the repertoire was profiled, and TCRdb retains in-frame clones only, with some absent. The data contain some 250,000 clones, approximately 80% of them singletons. The sample consisted of PBMCs. These receptors came from an older woman with lung cancer.

The chain uses TRBV5-1 and TRBJ2-5, with D possibly being TRBD2 (6 bases). Trimming took off 3 bases at V and 5 bases at J, with 14 bases between the two ends. The CDR3 contains 14 residues. Germline V lookup: CDR1 SGHRS, CDR2 YFSETQ. The CDR3 DNA follows: TGCGCCAGCAGCTGGGGGGACCTCAGTGAGACCCAGTACTTC. Translated: CASSWGDLSETQYF. Using reference TRBV5-1 and TRBJ2-5 for the parts outside the CDR3, the full variable domain is KAGVTQTPRYLIKTRGQQVTLSCSPISGHRSVSWYQQTPGQGLQFLFEYFSETQRNKGNFPGRFSGRQFSNSRSEMNVSTLELGDSALYLCASSWGDLSETQYFGPGTRLLVL.

The CDR3, as DNA: TGCGCCAGCAGCTTGACCTACCCACAATATGGCTACACCTTC. This gives the protein CASSLTYPQYGYTF. The chain carries TRBV5-1 and TRBJ1-2; D is unclear. Trimming pared 1 base from V and 5 bases from J, leaving 12 bases between. The germline V gene has CDR1 SGHRS and CDR2 YFSETQ. This CDR3 has 14 amino acids.

The V gene is TRBV5-4, the J gene TRBJ1-4; the D gene is possibly TRBD1 (5 bases). Germline CDR1 reads SGHNT; CDR2 reads YYREEE (reference sequence). This CDR3 comprises 15 residues. V dropped 2 bases and J dropped 7 bases, with 15 bases sitting between them. Here the CDR3 DNA reads TGTGCCAGCAGCTTAAAACAGGCGGTGGGTGAAAAACTGTTTTTT. The encoded protein is CASSLKQAVGEKLFF.

The chain joins TRBV6-5 to TRBJ1-2; D call uncertain. Germline V gives CDR1 MNHEY, CDR2 SVGAGI. Trimming removed 0 bases from V and 3 bases from J, with 11 bases in between. This CDR3 is 15 amino acids long. Here the CDR3 reads CASSYSRRSDYGYTF. The CDR3 coding sequence is TGTGCCAGCAGTTACTCGCGAAGGTCCGACTATGGCTACACCTTC.

The count of this clone is one. The chain is built from TRBV10-3 and TRBJ1-1; TRBD1 matches 10 bases. There are 16 residues in the CDR3. With V trimmed by 5 bases and J by 4 bases, 10 bases remained unmatched. Germline CDR1 and CDR2: ENHRY and SYGVKD. Written as DNA, the CDR3 is TGTGCCATCAGTACTGCCGGGACAGGGGTCGGCACTGAAGCTTTCTTT. Amino acids: CAISTAGTGVGTEAFF.

The V gene is TRBV5-1, the J gene TRBJ2-3; D is unresolved. Germline lookup yields CDR1 SGHRS and CDR2 YFSETQ. V was shortened by 0 bases and J by 2 bases, with 7 bases between the two germline ends. The CDR3 contains 14 residues. The DNA for the CDR3 is TGCGCCAGCAGCTTGGACAAATACACAGATACGCAGTATTTT. It translates to CASSLDKYTDTQYF.